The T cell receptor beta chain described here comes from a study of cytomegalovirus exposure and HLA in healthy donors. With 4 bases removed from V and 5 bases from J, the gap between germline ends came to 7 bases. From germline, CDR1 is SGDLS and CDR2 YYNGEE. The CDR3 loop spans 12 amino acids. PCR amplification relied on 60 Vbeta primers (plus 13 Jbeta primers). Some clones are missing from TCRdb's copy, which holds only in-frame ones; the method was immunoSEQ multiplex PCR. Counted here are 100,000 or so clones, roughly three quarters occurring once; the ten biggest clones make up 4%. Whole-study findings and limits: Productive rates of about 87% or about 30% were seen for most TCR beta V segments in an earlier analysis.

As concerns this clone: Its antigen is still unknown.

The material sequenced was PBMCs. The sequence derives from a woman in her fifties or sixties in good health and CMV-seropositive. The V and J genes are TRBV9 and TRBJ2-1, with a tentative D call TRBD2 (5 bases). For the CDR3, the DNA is TGTGCCAGCAGCTGGCGGGACAATGAGCAGTTCTTC. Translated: CASSWRDNEQFF.